These 16 T cell receptor beta chains originate from one sample sequenced in a study of cytomegalovirus exposure and HLA in healthy donors. Sequencing used immunoSEQ multiplex PCR; TCRdb keeps in-frame clones, though not all of them. The repertoire holds about 73,000 clones, with roughly 95% as singletons. Sample: PBMCs. The receptors were gathered from a man aged 18 to 29 in good health and CMV-seronegative.

This clone occurred once. J is TRBJ1-2 and V is TRBV28; 7 nucleotides line up with TRBD1. Per the germline V gene, CDR1 is MDHEN and CDR2 is SYDVKM. This CDR3 is 11 amino acids long. J lost 8 bases, V lost 8 bases, and 5 bases had no gene match. The CDR3 loop reads CASRGQLGYTF. For the CDR3, the DNA is TGTGCCAGCCGGGGACAGCTCGGCTACACCTTC.

The chain employs TRBV19 and TRBJ2-1; D is uncertain. Trimming shortened V by 5 bases and J by 8 bases, and 13 bases separated the two germline ends. Germline V gives CDR1 LNHDA, CDR2 SQIVND (reference sequence). The CDR3 extends over 13 amino acids. CDR3 in amino acids: CASSGPPLHEQFF. The CDR3, as DNA: TGTGCCAGTAGTGGGCCTCCCCTTCATGAGCAGTTCTTC.

This chain links TRBV27 with TRBJ2-3; 7 nucleotides match TRBD1. In germline, CDR1 is MNHEY, CDR2 SMNVEV (reference sequence). V trimming: 9 bases; J trimming: 4 bases; junction bases outside the gene matches: 10. The CDR3 has 14 residues. The CDR3 spells CASMTGSRADTQYF. CDR3 nucleotides: TGTGCCAGTATGACAGGGTCAAGAGCAGATACGCAGTATTTT.

Regarding this clone: The junction and the germline gene differ at one end; a read error may be behind it. CDR3 in DNA: TGTGCCAGCAGCTTAGCAAGGGTTCCGGACCGGCGGGATGGCTACTCCTTC. Its translation: CASSLARVPDRRDGYSF. The genes are TRBV7-8 and TRBJ1-2; no reliable D call. Germline V lookup: CDR1 SGHVS, CDR2 FQNEAQ. This CDR3 is 17 amino acids long.

V and J are TRBV19 and TRBJ1-5; D gene ambiguous. V lost 5 bases and J 4 bases, leaving 6 bases between the germline ends. The V gene's germline CDR1 is LNHDA and CDR2 SQIVND (reference sequence). There are 12 residues in the CDR3. CDR3 bases: TGTGCCAGTAGTTCCAATAATCAGCCCCAGCATTTT. This codes for CASSSNNQPQHF.

The chain recombines TRBV5-4 with TRBJ1-2; 9 positions match TRBD1. Germline V gene sequence: CDR1 SGHNT, CDR2 YYREEE (reference sequence). The CDR3 has 17 amino acids. The trim removed 2 bases at V and 0 bases at J, leaving 8 bases unmatched. The CDR3 spells CASSFNTGGPSNYGYTF. The CDR3, as DNA: TGTGCCAGCAGCTTTAATACAGGGGGCCCATCTAACTATGGCTACACCTTC.

This clone was counted only a few times. The V call is TRBV30, the J call TRBJ2-7; 8 nucleotides agree with TRBD1. V was pared by 2 bases and J by 5 bases, with 5 bases of the junction left unmatched. The germline gives CDR1 GTSNPN, CDR2 SVGIG (reference sequence). The CDR3 spans 13 residues. CDR3 sequence (DNA): TGTGCCTGGAGTAGGACAGGGATCCACGAGCAGTACTTC. This sequence encodes CAWSRTGIHEQYF. Full variable domain (rest looked up from reference TRBV30 and TRBJ2-7): SQTIHQWPATLVQPVGSPLSLECTVEGTSNPNLYWYRQAAGRGLQLLFYSVGIGQISSEVPQNLSASRPQDRQFILSSKKLLLSDSGFYLCAWSRTGIHEQYFGPGTRLTVT.

The chain uses TRBV5-1 and TRBJ2-1; D is possibly TRBD1 (6 bases). V was shortened by 4 bases and J by 6 bases, with 11 bases between the two germline ends. This CDR3 has 13 amino acids. The V gene's germline CDR1 is SGHRS and CDR2 YFSETQ. The CDR3 sequence: CASSVGTTNEQFF. CDR3 coding DNA: TGCGCCAGCAGCGTTGGGACAACCAATGAGCAGTTCTTC. Full variable domain (remainder filled in from reference TRBV5-1 and TRBJ2-1): KAGVTQTPRYLIKTRGQQVTLSCSPISGHRSVSWYQQTPGQGLQFLFEYFSETQRNKGNFPGRFSGRQFSNSRSEMNVSTLELGDSALYLCASSVGTTNEQFFGPGTRLTVL.

This chain links TRBV5-1 with TRBJ2-7, with TRBD1 as a possible D gene (5 bases). CDR1 is SGHRS, CDR2 YFSETQ, per germline. V dropped 4 bases and J dropped 3 bases, with 11 bases sitting between them. This CDR3 region has 13 residues. CDR3 bases: TGCGCCAGCAGCGGGCAGGGCCTCTACGAGCAGTACTTC. The encoded protein is CASSGQGLYEQYF.

This clone was detected once. The chain employs TRBV5-1 and TRBJ2-1; 14 bases match TRBD2. Per germline, CDR1 SGHRS and CDR2 YFSETQ. The ends lost 4 bases at V and 1 base at J; junction bases unmatched: 7. CDR3 length: 18 amino acids. CDR3 coding DNA: TGCGCCAGCAGCACCGGACTAGCGGGGGGAACTTCCTACAATGAGCAGTTCTTC. Translated, it gives CASSTGLAGGTSYNEQFF.

The chain has TRBV18 and TRBJ1-1, with D possibly matching TRBD1 (5 bases). The CDR3 is 14 amino acids. CDR1 KGHSH and CDR2 LQKENI come from the germline V gene. Trimming left V 6 bases short and J 4 bases short, with 15 bases between. This CDR3 reads CASSPGPGGTEAFF. The CDR3 coding sequence is TGTGCCAGCTCTCCGGGGCCGGGGGGCACTGAAGCTTTCTTT.

The J gene is TRBJ2-1, the V gene TRBV19; 8 bases match TRBD2. The junction had 7 bases not matched to a gene; V was cut back by 7 bases and J by 5 bases. The CDR3 covers 14 residues. CDR1 LNHDA and CDR2 SQIVND come from the germline V gene (reference sequence). The CDR3 DNA sequence: TGTGCCAGTAAAGGGCAGACTAGCGACAATGAGCAGTTCTTC. Its translation is CASKGQTSDNEQFF. Together with reference TRBV19 and TRBJ2-1, the CDR3 gives the full variable domain: DGGITQSPKYLFRKEGQNVTLSCEQNLNHDAMYWYRQDPGQGLRLIYYSQIVNDFQKGDIAEGYSVSREKKESFPLTVTSAQKNPTAFYLCASKGQTSDNEQFFGPGTRLTVL.

This chain uses TRBV5-1 with TRBJ2-5; 8 nucleotides agree with TRBD1. Germline V gene data show CDR1 as SGHRS and CDR2 as YFSETQ. CDR3 size: 16 residues. The J segment lost 3 bases and the V segment lost 0 bases, leaving 7 bases of the junction unmatched. The CDR3 DNA reads as TGCGCCAGCAGCTTGGCCCCGACAGGGGTCGAAGAGACCCAGTACTTC. Protein product: CASSLAPTGVEETQYF.

The J gene is TRBJ1-3, the V gene TRBV6-1, with D maybe TRBD1 (5 bases). CDR1 MNHNS and CDR2 SASEGT come from the germline V gene. This CDR3 has 12 residues. The DNA of the CDR3 is TGTGCTGGGGCGAGGACCCCAAACACCATATATTTT. This gives the protein CAGARTPNTIYF.

The chain joins TRBV2 to TRBJ2-7; possible D gene TRBD2, 5 bases. Trimming removed 6 bases from V and 5 bases from J, with 26 bases in between. There are 17 residues in the CDR3. Looked up from germline, CDR1 is SNHLY and CDR2 is FYNNEI. The CDR3 spells CASSVHRVASSSHEQYF. In DNA form, the CDR3 reads TGTGCCAGCAGCGTTCATAGGGTGGCTAGCTCTTCCCACGAGCAGTACTTC.

This chain uses TRBV5-1 with TRBJ1-4, with D maybe TRBD1 (5 bases). Germline-derived CDR1 and CDR2 are SGHRS and YFSETQ. This CDR3 has 14 amino acids. V was trimmed by 5 bases and J by 8 bases, leaving 16 bases between them. Here the CDR3 reads CASRLEGIGEKLFF. CDR3 nucleotide sequence: TGCGCCAGCAGGCTGGAGGGGATAGGCGAAAAACTGTTTTTT.